This T cell receptor (beta chain) was recorded in a study of regulatory T cells in long-lasting Graves disease. Notes on the study in general: When disease was persistent, TRBV28, TRBJ1-2 and TRBJ2-5 were the favored segments. Persistent patients shared 2,500 to 3,000 public clonotypes among themselves. Newly diagnosed patients shared fewer, at about a thousand. Compared with new cases, persistent Graves' patients showed reduced TCR diversity.

The table lists this clonotype with many counts. What it binds is unknown. The J segment lost 4 bases and the V segment lost 2 bases, leaving 6 bases of the junction unmatched. The CDR3 loop spans 16 amino acids. Germline-derived CDR1 and CDR2 are GTSNPN and SVGIG (reference sequence). The time point denotes: newly diagnosed GD, antithyroid drugs for less than 3 months. PBMCs provided the RNA from which the TCR library was made. Both iRepertoire HTBI primers and Arm-PCR of CDR3 regions were used to build the TCR beta libraries. TCRdb passed the multiplex PCR reads through MiXCR, listing each CDR3 protein once. The table includes a few hundred thousand distinct CDR3 sequences, approximately 16% detected once.

The sequences come from peripheral blood mononuclear cells (PBMCs), collected at new diagnosis, from a patient treated with antithyroid drugs. The V gene is TRBV30, the J gene TRBJ2-3; 13 bases are shared with TRBD2. The receptor was isolated from a female donor with Graves disease. The CDR3 DNA follows: TGTGCCTGGAGTCTAAGGACTAGCGGGAGTCCAGATACGCAGTATTTT. This gives the protein CAWSLRTSGSPDTQYF.